This record covers a single T cell receptor (beta chain). Assay: immunoSEQ multiplex PCR; the TCRdb copy retains only in-frame clones and omits some. The data contain about 46,000 clones, 82% of them singletons. This sample is part of a study of OX40 agonist ivuxolimab in advanced cancers. Overall study: The mean age was approximately 56 years, ranging from roughly 23 to 79, with 82.7% of participants male. Partial responses were seen in three patients, one with hepatocellular carcinoma and two with cutaneous melanoma.

Trimming left V 4 bases short and J 8 bases short, with 23 bases between. Germline V gene lookup returns CDR1 ENHRY and CDR2 SYGVKD. The CDR3 covers 16 residues. The sample here was CD4+ or CD8+ T cells sorted from blood, taken in a trial of the OX40 agonist ivuxolimab. This TCR came from an adult with an advanced solid tumor such as melanoma, head and neck, liver or kidney cancer. The rearrangement joins TRBV10-3 to TRBJ1-2; D unresolved. This chain's CDR3 is CAISGVREGGSYGYTF. As DNA, the CDR3 is TGTGCCATCAGTGGAGTTCGAGAGGGCGGTTCGTACGGCTACACCTTC.